These 24 T cell receptor beta chains came from one sample sequenced in a study of T cell clonality in common variable immunodeficiency. Study-level points and caveats: In common variable immunodeficiency, TCR beta chains reportedly carried fewer deletions and N-nucleotide insertions.

The antigens for these receptors are not known. Clones were read by immunoSEQ multiplex PCR, and TCRdb kept only the in-frame ones, dropping some. The sample includes over 20,000 clones, none of them occurring once. The sample consisted of peripheral blood mononuclear cells. The receptor set was obtained from a human donor with common variable immunodeficiency.

This clone was counted between two and nine times. The read terminates 3 residues ahead of where the CDR3 ends, so the germline J gene completes it. The chain has TRBV18 and TRBJ2-2; D is unresolved. Germline CDR1 reads KGHSH; CDR2 reads LQKENI. The CDR3 extends over 16 amino acids. V was clipped by 1 base and J by 1 base, with 10 bases between them. The part of the CDR3 DNA that was read is TGTGCCAGCTCACCACTGATTCGACAGAACACCGGGGAG. It yields the protein CASSPLIRQNTGE. The complete CDR3 reads CASSPLIRQNTGELFF.

This clone has more than one count but fewer than ten. The read comes to an end 3 residues before the CDR3 does, leaving the germline J gene to fill in the end. The rearrangement uses TRBV2 and TRBJ2-7; 8 nucleotides align to TRBD2. Trimming cost V 10 bases and J 2 bases; bases outside gene matches: 10. Germline V lookup: CDR1 SNHLY, CDR2 FYNNEI. The CDR3 sequence is 14 residues long. The DNA read from the CDR3 is TGTGCCACCTTGGCTAGCGGGTTAACCTACGAG. The encoded protein is CATLASGLTYE. The whole CDR3 is CATLASGLTYEQYF.

This clone turned up a few times. The missing CDR3 end, 3 residues past where the read stops, is filled in from the germline J gene. The J gene is TRBJ2-7, the V gene TRBV19; 8 bases map to TRBD1. Trimming removed 4 bases from V and 2 bases from J; junction bases left unmatched: 7. The germline CDR1 and CDR2 sequences are LNHDA and SQIVND (reference sequence). The CDR3 loop spans 15 amino acids. The DNA read from the CDR3 is TGTGCCAGTAGTAGACCCGGGACAGGAGCCTACGAG. This gives the protein CASSRPGTGAYE. The CDR3 as a whole reads CASSRPGTGAYEQYF.

About this clone itself: The read is 3 residues too short to cover the CDR3 end, so that end is filled in from the germline J gene. This sequence joins TRBV11-3 and TRBJ2-1; 9 bases line up with TRBD2. CDR1 SGHNT and CDR2 YENEEA come from the germline V gene. V was pared by 5 bases and J by 5 bases, with 7 bases of the junction left unmatched. This CDR3 spans 15 amino acids. The covered CDR3 bases are TGTGCCAGCAGCCTCTTAGCGGGGGCAGACAATGAG. As protein: CASSLLAGADNE. The whole CDR3 is CASSLLAGADNEQFF.

Remarks on this clone: The CDR3 end falls 3 residues outside the read, so it is completed with the germline J gene. V is TRBV7-8 and J is TRBJ2-1, with D perhaps matching TRBD1 (6 bases). V was shortened by 3 bases and J by 3 bases, with 18 bases between the two germline ends. Germline V gives CDR1 SGHVS, CDR2 FQNEAQ. The CDR3 has 17 amino acids. The covered CDR3 bases are TGTGCCAGCAGCTTGAATCAGGGGATTCTTTACTACAATGAG. Amino acids: CASSLNQGILYYNE. The full CDR3 protein reads CASSLNQGILYYNEQFF. The variable domain in full, with the rest retrieved from reference TRBV7-8 and TRBJ2-1, is GAGVSQSPRYKVAKRGQDVALRCDPISGHVSLFWYQQALGQGPEFLTYFQNEAQLDKSGLPSDRFFAERPEGSVSTLKIQRTQQEDSAVYLCASSLNQGILYYNEQFFGPGTRLTVL.

The table lists this clone with a few counts. The read terminates 3 residues before the CDR3 end, so the remaining end is supplied by the germline J gene. The chain recombines TRBV19 with TRBJ1-2, with 8 bases lining up with TRBD1. Per the germline V gene, CDR1 is LNHDA and CDR2 is SQIVND (reference sequence). With V trimmed by 2 bases and J by 4 bases, 3 bases remained unmatched. The CDR3 is made up of 14 amino acids. CDR3 sequence reads: CASSITGTGYGYTF. The part of the CDR3 DNA that was read is TGTGCCAGTAGTATAACAGGGACAGGCTATGGC.

This clone was seen many times. The read is 3 residues too short to cover the CDR3 end, so that end is filled in from the germline J gene. The chain links TRBV20-1 to TRBJ2-5; TRBD2 aligns across 9 bases. The CDR3 length is 13 residues. The ends lost 4 bases at V and 7 bases at J; junction bases unmatched: 7. CDR1 and CDR2 (germline): DFQATT, SNEGSKA (reference sequence). CDR3: CSAKLAGVGTQYF. The sequenced part of the CDR3 DNA is TGCAGTGCTAAATTAGCGGGAGTGGGGACC.

This clone rates as medium-sized. Read sequence stops 3 residues before the CDR3 end, and the germline J gene provides the missing end. V gene TRBV19 combines with J gene TRBJ2-3; D is ambiguous. Germline loops: CDR1 LNHDA, CDR2 SQIVND (reference sequence). V shed 3 bases and J shed 4 bases, with 8 bases lying between them. CDR3 size: 13 residues. The CDR3 DNA, read in part, is TGTGCCAGTAGTATGGGCCCGGCAGATACG. Translation gives CASSMGPADT. The whole CDR3 protein reads CASSMGPADTQYF.

This clone has just a few counts. The CDR3 goes on 3 residues after the read ends, and that part is filled in from the germline J gene. This sequence joins TRBV18 and TRBJ2-5; TRBD2 is a possible D gene (6 bases). Germline loops: CDR1 KGHSH, CDR2 LQKENI. The V end lost 1 base, the J end lost 5 bases, and 14 bases lay between the germline ends. The CDR3 has 15 residues. CDR3 DNA (partial): TGTGCCAGCTCACCACAAGTGGCAGGGAGGGAGACC. Protein: CASSPQVAGRET. The whole CDR3 sequence reads CASSPQVAGRETQYF.

Points on this clone: The read ends 3 residues early relative to the CDR3; the germline J gene fills the gap. This chain connects TRBV18 to TRBJ1-4; D might be TRBD1 (5 bases). Trimming left V 3 bases short and J 8 bases short, with 16 bases between. Germline CDR1 is KGHSH and CDR2 is LQKENI. The CDR3 has 15 amino acids. This CDR3 is CASSPEGAEMEKLFF. CDR3 DNA (partial): TGTGCCAGCTCACCGGAAGGGGCGGAAATGGAAAAA.

This clone has a handful of counts. The read ends 3 residues before the CDR3 terminus; that terminus is restored from the germline J gene. This rearrangement joins TRBV2 to TRBJ2-3; TRBD2 agrees at 9 bases. The V and J ends lost 6 bases and 0 bases, in that order; junction bases with no gene match: 10. CDR3 length equals 17 residues. The germline gives CDR1 SNHLY, CDR2 FYNNEI. The CDR3 sequence: CASSEPRLAGSTDTQYF. The covered CDR3 bases are TGTGCCAGCAGCGAGCCCCGGCTAGCGGGAAGCACAGATACG. Drawing the rest from reference TRBV2 and TRBJ2-3, the complete variable domain is EPEVTQTPSHQVTQMGQEVILRCVPISNHLYFYWYRQILGQKVEFLVSFYNNEISEKSEIFDDQFSVERPDGSNFTLKIRSTKLEDSAMYFCASSEPRLAGSTDTQYFGPGTRLTVL.

At least ten counts were recorded for this clone. The read finishes 3 residues shy of the CDR3 end, and the germline J gene is used to complete it. The chain links TRBV5-1 to TRBJ1-1, with D hard to call. The CDR3 is 14 residues long. Per the germline V gene, CDR1 is SGHRS and CDR2 is YFSETQ. The V and J ends lost 1 base and 4 bases respectively, with 11 bases between them. The CDR3 protein is CASSLMGSGTEAFF. The CDR3 DNA, read in part, is TGCGCCAGCAGCTTGATGGGAAGCGGCACTGAA.

About this clone itself: Read sequence stops 3 residues before the CDR3 end, and the germline J gene provides the missing end. The gene calls are TRBV7-9 and TRBJ1-1, with a weak D call TRBD1 (5 bases). Germline V lookup: CDR1 SEHNR, CDR2 FQNEAQ (reference sequence). CDR3 length: 15 amino acids. V was shortened by 5 bases and J by 7 bases, with 20 bases between the two germline ends. The CDR3 here is CASSLLEAPGGEAFF. The DNA read from the CDR3 is TGTGCCAGCAGCCTTTTAGAGGCCCCGGGGGGTGAA.

Note on this clone: Sequencing ends 3 residues short of the CDR3 end; the germline J gene provides the rest. The genes are TRBV20-1 and TRBJ2-5; 12 positions agree with TRBD2. The CDR3 extends over 14 amino acids. Germline CDR1 DFQATT, CDR2 SNEGSKA (reference sequence). The ends lost 5 bases at V and 5 bases at J; junction bases unmatched: 6. CDR3 DNA, as far as it was read: TGCAGTGCTTCACGGACTAGCGGGATCGAGACC. Amino acids: CSASRTSGIET. The complete CDR3 reads CSASRTSGIETQYF.

The CDR3 spells CASKWTGGNYEQYF. Partial CDR3 DNA: TGTGCCAGCAAATGGACAGGGGGGAACTACGAG. The chain recombines TRBV2 with TRBJ2-7, with 10 bases identical to TRBD1. Coverage ceases 3 residues before the CDR3 finishes, and the germline J gene fills in the end. The CDR3 length is 14 residues. CDR1 and CDR2 (germline): SNHLY, FYNNEI. V shed 7 bases, J shed 3 bases, and the junction held 6 bases outside the gene matches.

This clone was found many times. The CDR3 end is not reached by the read, which stops 3 residues before it; the germline J gene fills it in. The rearrangement joins TRBV29-1 to TRBJ2-5, with D perhaps matching TRBD2 (6 bases). The V gene lost 3 bases and the J gene lost 0 bases, with 20 bases spanning the gap. The CDR3 totals 17 residues. The germline V gene has CDR1 SQVTM and CDR2 ANQGSEA. Partial CDR3 DNA: TGCAGCGTTGAGGGTGGAGGGGCGAAGAGGTACCAAGAGACC. It translates to CSVEGGGAKRYQET. The entire CDR3 reads CSVEGGGAKRYQETQYF.

This clone was seen a few times. From the germline J gene comes the end of the CDR3, since the read stops 3 residues before it. The V call is TRBV6-1, the J call TRBJ2-1, with 7 positions matching TRBD2. V was clipped by 0 bases and J by 5 bases; unmatched bases: 10. This CDR3 is built from 17 residues. Germline V lookup: CDR1 MNHNS, CDR2 SASEGT. CDR3 amino acids: CASSEALGSSGNNEQFF. The sequenced part of the CDR3 DNA is TGTGCCAGCAGTGAAGCGCTTGGTTCTAGCGGCAACAATGAG.

Comment on this clone: The CDR3 end lies 3 residues beyond the end of the read and is filled in from the germline J gene. The gene calls are TRBV7-9 and TRBJ1-5; D is ambiguous. V was shortened by 5 bases and J by 2 bases, with 10 bases between the two germline ends. CDR1 SEHNR and CDR2 FQNEAQ come from the germline V gene (reference sequence). The CDR3 is made up of 14 amino acids. The sequenced CDR3 bases are TGTGCCAGCAGCCCGCTCCGGGGCAATCAGCCC. Translating it yields CASSPLRGNQP. The full CDR3 protein reads CASSPLRGNQPQHF.

This clone appeared a few times. With the read ending 3 residues before the CDR3 end, the germline J gene is used to fill in that end. The rearrangement uses TRBV30 and TRBJ1-5; maybe TRBD1 (6 bases). CDR1 and CDR2 from the germline V gene are GTSNPN and SVGIG (reference sequence). The CDR3 is 15 amino acids. The V gene lost 2 bases and the J gene lost 1 base, with 12 bases spanning the gap. CDR3 DNA (partial): TGTGCCTGGAGTATGCGCCAGGGGAGCAATCAGCCC. Its protein product is CAWSMRQGSNQP. From start to end, the CDR3 is CAWSMRQGSNQPQHF.

This clone was recorded at least ten times. The read falls 3 residues short of the CDR3 end, and the missing part is taken from the germline J gene. J is TRBJ2-3 and V is TRBV5-1, with 9 bases aligning to TRBD1. In germline, CDR1 is SGHRS, CDR2 YFSETQ. CDR3 size: 15 residues. V was clipped by 4 bases and J by 6 bases; unmatched bases: 9. CDR3 DNA, as far as it was read: TGCGCCAGCAGCCCGGGGGACAGGGCACGCGATACG. Amino acid sequence: CASSPGDRARDT. The CDR3 reads in full as CASSPGDRARDTQYF. Complete variable domain (other parts from reference TRBV5-1 and TRBJ2-3): KAGVTQTPRYLIKTRGQQVTLSCSPISGHRSVSWYQQTPGQGLQFLFEYFSETQRNKGNFPGRFSGRQFSNSRSEMNVSTLELGDSALYLCASSPGDRARDTQYFGPGTRLTVL.

In its sample, this clone was seen a few times. The CDR3 reads CASSLVTYNEQFF. Partial CDR3 DNA: TGTGCCAGCAGCTTAGTTACCTACAATGAG. The genes are TRBV11-2 and TRBJ2-1; D is undetermined. The read ends 3 residues before the CDR3 terminus; that terminus is restored from the germline J gene. CDR1 and CDR2 (germline): SGHAT, FQNNGV. This CDR3 is built from 13 residues. V lost 1 base to trimming and J lost 2 bases, with 3 bases between them.

This clone was recorded a few times. The read terminates 3 residues before the CDR3 end, so the remaining end is supplied by the germline J gene. The chain joins TRBV18 to TRBJ1-2; unclear D gene. The V gene lost 6 bases and the J gene lost 3 bases, with 11 bases spanning the gap. Germline assignment: CDR1 KGHSH and CDR2 LQKENI. The CDR3 spans 13 residues. CDR3 region: CASSPQTDYGYTF. The sequenced part of the CDR3 DNA is TGTGCCAGCTCCCCCCAGACTGACTATGGC.

Details on this clone: The CDR3 goes on 3 residues after the read ends, and that part is filled in from the germline J gene. V gene TRBV7-2 combines with J gene TRBJ2-2; no reliable D call. The V and J ends lost 4 bases and 7 bases respectively, with 7 bases between them. This CDR3 comprises 12 residues. CDR1 is SGHTA, CDR2 FQGNSA, per germline. Incomplete CDR3 DNA: TGTGCCAGCAGCTCTTTCGGCGGGGAG. Translation gives CASSSFGGE. The complete CDR3 sequence is CASSSFGGELFF. Using reference TRBV7-2 and TRBJ2-2 for the parts outside the CDR3, the full variable domain is GAGVSQSPSNKVTEKGKDVELRCDPISGHTALYWYRQSLGQGLEFLIYFQGNSAPDKSGLPSDRFSAERTGGSVSTLTIQRTQQEDSAVYLCASSSFGGELFFGEGSRLTVL.

This clone was recorded a few times. The read falls 3 residues short of the CDR3 end, and the missing part is taken from the germline J gene. V gene TRBV7-2 combines with J gene TRBJ1-2; D is undetermined. The CDR3 spans 13 residues. Germline values: CDR1 SGHTA, CDR2 FQGNSA. The CDR3 bases that were read are TGTGCCAGCAGCTTAGGGTTTGGGCGAGGC. Translated, it gives CASSLGFGRG. The whole CDR3 sequence reads CASSLGFGRGYTF. The whole variable domain, remainder taken from reference TRBV7-2 and TRBJ1-2, is GAGVSQSPSNKVTEKGKDVELRCDPISGHTALYWYRQSLGQGLEFLIYFQGNSAPDKSGLPSDRFSAERTGGSVSTLTIQRTQQEDSAVYLCASSLGFGRGYTFGSGTRLTVV.